The next 21 T cell receptor beta chains were all read from a single sample in a study of regulatory T cells in long-lasting Graves disease. The TCR beta library used iRepertoire HTBI primers with Arm-PCR amplification of CDR3. In TCRdb, the multiplex PCR reads were re-called with MiXCR into one record per CDR3 protein. The table has fewer than 550,000 distinct CDR3 sequences, around a fifth seen once; the top ten hold more than 6%. Time point noted: persistent/refractory GD, antithyroid drugs over 5 years with positive TRAb. RNA extracted from PBMCs served as the sequencing template. Sequenced material: peripheral blood mononuclear cells (PBMCs), taken when the disease was refractory, from a patient treated with antithyroid drugs. These receptors were collected from a female donor with Graves disease.

This clonotype showed up many times. The chain is built from TRBV7-2 and TRBJ1-4, with D unresolved. The V and J ends lost 1 base and 7 bases respectively, with 4 bases between them. The CDR3 extends over 12 amino acids. CDR1 and CDR2 (germline): SGHTA, FQGNSA. CDR3 in amino acids: CASSLDGEKLFF. The CDR3 DNA is TGTGCCAGCAGCTTAGATGGTGAAAAACTGTTTTTT.

In nucleotides, the CDR3 is TGTGCCATCAGTGACGGCAGCGACGAGCAGTACTTC. Protein product: CAISDGSDEQYF. V is TRBV10-3 and J is TRBJ2-7, with D hard to call. Germline-derived CDR1 and CDR2 are ENHRY and SYGVKD. Trimming removed 3 bases from V and 5 bases from J, with 8 bases in between. The CDR3 is 12 residues long.

The chain combines TRBV20-1 with TRBJ2-5, with D tentatively TRBD1 (5 bases). CDR1 is DFQATT and CDR2 is SNEGSKA in the germline V gene (reference sequence). V was trimmed by 6 bases and J by 5 bases, leaving 16 bases between them. The CDR3 has 13 residues. This CDR3 reads CSALDRRVETQYF. In DNA, the CDR3 is TGCAGTGCCCTTGACCGCAGGGTTGAGACCCAGTACTTC.

This clonotype appeared once. Its ends do not fully match the called genes, so a read error is possible. Here the CDR3 reads CASSLFDLQPRHF. In DNA, the CDR3 is TGTGCCAGCAGCTTATTTGACCTCCAGCCCCGGCATTTT. V gene TRBV7-2 combines with J gene TRBJ1-5; D gene uncertain. The CDR3 sequence is 13 residues long. Germline V gene lookup returns CDR1 SGHTA and CDR2 FQGNSA.

The sample holds many counts of this clonotype. This chain uses TRBV15 with TRBJ1-1; tentatively, D is TRBD1 (6 bases). The CDR3 is 15 residues long. V was cut by 0 bases and J by 4 bases, with 12 bases left in between. Germline V gene sequence: CDR1 LNHNV, CDR2 YYDKDF (reference sequence). CDR3 region: CATSRDRGLGTEAFF. CDR3 nucleotides: TGTGCCACCAGCAGAGATAGGGGGTTGGGCACTGAAGCTTTCTTT.

This clonotype was counted only a few times. The V and J genes are TRBV7-2 and TRBJ2-4; TRBD2 matches at 12 bases. V lost 4 bases and J lost 6; bases outside the gene matches: 10. The CDR3 has 17 amino acids. The germline V gene encodes CDR1 SGHTA and CDR2 FQGNSA. CDR3 DNA sequence: TGTGCCAGCAGCTCCCCCGGGTCTAGCGGGAGGGCAAACATTCAGTACTTC. Its translation: CASSSPGSSGRANIQYF.

The chain combines TRBV4-1 with TRBJ2-7; 9 positions match TRBD2. J lost 2 bases, V lost 0 bases, and 8 bases had no gene match. There are 17 residues in the CDR3. Per germline, CDR1 MGHRA and CDR2 YSYEKL. The CDR3 loop reads CASSQDSPSGTPYEQYF. For the CDR3, the DNA is TGCGCCAGCAGCCAAGATTCACCTAGCGGGACCCCCTACGAGCAGTACTTC.

The chain joins TRBV5-1 to TRBJ1-1; D possibly corresponds to TRBD1 (5 bases). Germline loops: CDR1 SGHRS, CDR2 YFSETQ. V was pared by 2 bases and J by 3 bases, with 11 bases between. The CDR3 consists of 14 residues. CDR3 loop: CASSFAGQHTEAFF. CDR3 nucleotide sequence: TGCGCCAGCAGCTTTGCCGGACAACACACTGAAGCTTTCTTT.

In its sample, this clonotype was seen a few times. The chain employs TRBV19 and TRBJ2-2; TRBD1 matches 8 bases. Germline V gives CDR1 LNHDA, CDR2 SQIVND (reference sequence). This CDR3 has 16 amino acids. Unmatched junction bases numbered 5, after V lost 3 bases and J lost 2 bases. CDR3 in DNA: TGTGCCAGTAGTATGGGGACAGGAGTTAACACCGGGGAGCTGTTTTTT. Amino acids: CASSMGTGVNTGELFF.

V and J are TRBV6-4 and TRBJ2-7, with TRBD1 matching 9 bases. CDR1 and CDR2 from the germline V gene are MRHNA and SNTAGT. V was pared by 4 bases and J by 2 bases, with 6 bases of the junction left unmatched. This CDR3 spans 15 amino acids. For the CDR3, the DNA is TGTGCCAGCAGTGGCATCGGACAGGGGACCTACGAGCAGTACTTC. This translates into CASSGIGQGTYEQYF.

J is TRBJ1-5 and V is TRBV3-1; D possibly corresponds to TRBD1 (5 bases). The CDR3 runs 13 residues. The germline CDR1 and CDR2 sequences are LGHDT and YNNKEL (reference sequence). V lost 1 base, J lost 5 bases, and 6 bases lay in between. The CDR3 DNA reads as TGTGCCAGCAGCCAAGGGGGCCATCAGCCCCAGCATTTT. The encoded protein is CASSQGGHQPQHF.

This clonotype was picked up many times. V usage is TRBV12-3 or TRBV12-4 and J usage is TRBJ1-2; 8 bases agree with TRBD1. Trimming removed 5 bases from V and 0 bases from J; junction bases left unmatched: 2. This CDR3 contains 14 residues. CDR3 nucleotide sequence: TGTGCCAGCAGTAAACAGGGGGCTAACTATGGCTACACCTTC. This sequence encodes CASSKQGANYGYTF.

This clonotype was seen only a few times. The chain carries TRBV7-9 and TRBJ1-2, with D uncertain. Trimming cost V 5 bases and J 2 bases, with 12 bases left between them. CDR1 is SEHNR, CDR2 FQNEAQ, per germline (reference sequence). The CDR3 runs 14 residues. This CDR3 reads CASSLSTLNYGYTF. In nucleotides, the CDR3 is TGTGCCAGCAGCCTCTCGACACTGAACTATGGCTACACCTTC.

The chain couples TRBV4-1 to TRBJ1-5; D is perhaps TRBD1 (5 bases). Trimming stripped 1 base from V and 0 bases from J, with 13 bases between. The germline gives CDR1 MGHRA, CDR2 YSYEKL. The CDR3 totals 17 residues. The CDR3 region is CASSQGAGVYSNQPQHF. CDR3 coding DNA: TGCGCCAGCAGCCAAGGGGCGGGGGTTTATAGCAATCAGCCCCAGCATTTT.

This clonotype showed up many times. The chain couples TRBV11-1 to TRBJ2-7, with TRBD1 matching over 7 bases. V dropped 5 bases and J dropped 4; count of bases not matched to a gene: 5. This CDR3 is 13 amino acids long. Germline V gene lookup returns CDR1 SGHAT and CDR2 FQDESV (reference sequence). The CDR3 loop is CASSPGQEYEQYF. CDR3 nucleotides: TGTGCCAGCAGCCCCGGACAGGAATACGAGCAGTACTTC.

The chain carries TRBV19 and TRBJ1-1, with unresolved D. CDR1 is LNHDA, CDR2 SQIVND, per germline (reference sequence). The CDR3 consists of 14 residues. V was pared by 7 bases and J by 0 bases, with 12 bases between. The DNA for the CDR3 is TGTGCCAGTACCAACCCCCGTTTGAACACTGAAGCTTTCTTT. It codes for CASTNPRLNTEAFF.

This clonotype was seen ten or more times. The rearrangement uses TRBV3-1 and TRBJ1-2; D not certain. V was trimmed by 5 bases and J by 10 bases, leaving 17 bases between them. The CDR3 consists of 13 residues. From germline, CDR1 is LGHDT and CDR2 YNNKEL (reference sequence). Written as DNA, the CDR3 is TGTGCCAGCAGCGGGCCGGGAGAGGCGGACTACACCTTC. Amino acids: CASSGPGEADYTF.

The CDR3 coding sequence is TGCGCCAGCAGCTTGGCTCGGGGGGCCTCTGGAAACACCATATATTTT. Translating it yields CASSLARGASGNTIYF. The chain employs TRBV5-1 and TRBJ1-3; D is possibly TRBD1 (6 bases). The V end lost 0 bases, the J end lost 0 bases, and 10 bases lay between the germline ends. Germline-derived CDR1 and CDR2 are SGHRS and YFSETQ. The CDR3 spans 16 residues.

This clonotype was observed a handful of times. The V call is TRBV12-5, the J call TRBJ1-5; D call uncertain. CDR1 and CDR2 (germline): LGHNT, FRNRAP. V was pared by 7 bases and J by 3 bases, with 7 bases between. The CDR3 extends over 12 amino acids. Here the CDR3 reads CASATLNQPQHF. CDR3 sequence (DNA): TGTGCTAGTGCCACACTCAATCAGCCCCAGCATTTT.

The rearrangement uses TRBV5-1 and TRBJ1-2; the D gene is possibly TRBD1 (6 bases). The germline V and J ends were trimmed by 3 bases and 10 bases, with 25 bases remaining between them. CDR1 is SGHRS, CDR2 YFSETQ, per germline. CDR3 length: 16 residues. CDR3 DNA sequence: TGCGCCAGCAGCTCCGATCCCCTGACAGGAAGAAGTGTCTACACCTTC. Protein product: CASSSDPLTGRSVYTF.

This chain uses TRBV7-2 with TRBJ2-7; D is unclear. This CDR3 has 15 residues. Trimming took 3 bases from V and 2 from J, leaving 14 bases between them. Germline loops: CDR1 SGHTA, CDR2 FQGNSA. The chain's CDR3 is CASSFKSSQPYEQYF. The CDR3 region has the DNA TGTGCCAGCAGCTTTAAGTCCAGCCAACCCTACGAGCAGTACTTC.